These T cell receptor beta chains were read from a single sample in a study of blood T cell repertoires in COVID-19. Using immunoSEQ multiplex PCR, the repertoire was profiled, and TCRdb retains in-frame clones only, with some absent. The repertoire holds some 100,000 clones, about 82% seen once, with over 10% in the top ten. Source material: peripheral blood. The receptors originated from a man aged 50 to 59 with active or convalescent COVID-19. Both conserved end residues are part of each CDR3. A D gene is named only where the DNA matches it firmly. Only some rows state a clone size, as once, few, many or a class for expanded clones.

once	TRBJ2-1	TRBD2	TRBV4-1	TGCGCCAGCAGCCAAGTGCTGGCGGGAGGTGAGCAGTTCTTC	CASSQVLAGGEQFF
.	TRBJ1-6	TRBD1	TRBV27	TGTGCCAGCACCTTGGGACAGTATAATTCACCCCTCCACTTT	CASTLGQYNSPLHF
few	TRBJ1-4	.	TRBV30	TGTGCCTGGGCAGGGGAATCGGATGAAAAACTGTTTTTT	CAWAGESDEKLFF
few	TRBJ2-3	.	TRBV10-1	TGCGCCAGCAGTGCCCGACTAACAGATACGCAGTATTTT	CASSARLTDTQYF
.	TRBJ2-1	TRBD1	TRBV12-5	TGTGCTAGTGGTTTGGAGACAGGGGGAAACCCGGGGAGGGAGCAGTTCTTC	CASGLETGGNPGREQFF
.	TRBJ2-3	TRBD2	TRBV5-1	TGCGCCAGCCATAGCGGGAGGGGCACAGATACGCAGTATTTT	CASHSGRGTDTQYF
.	TRBJ2-3	.	TRBV24-1	TGTGCCACCAGTGACCAGCAGCGGACCACAGATACGCAGTATTTT	CATSDQQRTTDTQYF
.	TRBJ2-5	TRBD2	TRBV28	TGTGCCAGCAGTCCTAGCGGGAGTGGACAAGAGACCCAGTACTTC	CASSPSGSGQETQYF
.	TRBJ2-2	TRBD2	TRBV3-1/TRBV3-2	TGTGCCAGCAGCCAATCGACTAGCGGCCTGAACACCGGGGAGCTGTTTTTT	CASSQSTSGLNTGELFF
.	TRBJ2-3	TRBD2	TRBV7-2	TGTGCCAGCAGCTTCACCGGGACTAGCGGGACAGCGTATTTT	CASSFTGTSGTAYF
once	TRBJ2-7	.	TRBV29-1	TGCAGCGTTGGTAGAAACCCCTACGAGCAGTACTTC	CSVGRNPYEQYF
.	TRBJ1-2	TRBD1	TRBV5-1	TGCGCCAGCAGCCCGGGACAGGTTAACTATGGCTACACCTTC	CASSPGQVNYGYTF
.	TRBJ2-1	.	TRBV19	TGTGCCAGTAGTACCCAGGGCTACAATGAGCAGTTCTTC	CASSTQGYNEQFF
.	TRBJ2-1	.	TRBV11-2	TGTGCCAGCAGCGTAGGGGTCGGGGGACACAATGAGCAGTTCTTC	CASSVGVGGHNEQFF
.	TRBJ1-6	TRBD1	TRBV5-8	TGTGCCAGCAGCCCAGGGGGGCGGGATTCACCCCTCCACTTT	CASSPGGRDSPLHF
.	TRBJ2-2	TRBD2	TRBV11-2	TGTGCCAGCAGCTTAGAGATAGCGGGAGGTCCCACCGGGGAGCTGTTTTTT	CASSLEIAGGPTGELFF
.	TRBJ2-3	.	TRBV19	TGTGCCAGTAGTATACGGGAATCGGGAGATACGCAGTATTTT	CASSIRESGDTQYF
.	TRBJ1-5	.	TRBV10-3	TGTGCCTCCAGGCCATCGACAGATAGCAATCAGCCCCAGCATTTT	CASRPSTDSNQPQHF
.	TRBJ2-1	.	TRBV11-2	TGTGCCAGCAGCTTAAAAACTAGTTCCTCCTACAATGAGCAGTTCTTC	CASSLKTSSSYNEQFF
.	TRBJ2-2	TRBD2	TRBV20-1	TGCAGTGCTAGTTTGCTAGCGGGAGGGCCAGGCACCGGGGAGCTGTTTTTT	CSASLLAGGPGTGELFF
.	TRBJ2-2	.	TRBV18	TGTGCCAGCTCACCAATATACGGGAGCGACACCGGGGAGCTGTTTTTT	CASSPIYGSDTGELFF
.	TRBJ1-2	.	TRBV11-3	TGTGCCAGCAGCTTCGACAGCTATGGCTACACCTTC	CASSFDSYGYTF
.	TRBJ1-5	.	TRBV28	TGTGCCAGCAGTGCCCTCAATCAGGCCCAGCATTTT	CASSALNQAQHF
.	TRBJ2-3	TRBD1	TRBV10-3	TGTGCCACGAGGACAGGGGGTACAGATACGCAGTATTTT	CATRTGGTDTQYF
.	TRBJ2-2	.	TRBV9	TGTGCCAGCAGCGAGATCGGGGAAGAAGACACCGGGGAGCTGTTTTTT	CASSEIGEEDTGELFF
.	TRBJ2-2	.	TRBV6-1	TGTGCCAGCAGTGAGGGAGGAGGTCCCGGGGAGCTGTTTTTT	CASSEGGGPGELFF
.	TRBJ2-7	.	TRBV4-2	TGTGCCAGCAGCCAAGCGGGAGCGGCCTCTCCCTACGAGCAGTACTTC	CASSQAGAASPYEQYF
.	TRBJ1-1	.	TRBV7-9	TGTGCCAGCAGCTTAGACAGGGCGGGGAACACTGAAGCTTTCTTT	CASSLDRAGNTEAFF
.	TRBJ2-7	TRBD1	TRBV24-1	TGTGCCACCAGTGCTGAGACAGGGAGAGTAGGCGAGCAGTACTTC	CATSAETGRVGEQYF
.	TRBJ1-1	TRBD1	TRBV2	TGTGCCAGCAGTGAGACAGGGGGCTCGAACACTGAAGCTTTCTTT	CASSETGGSNTEAFF
.	TRBJ2-7	.	TRBV19	TGTGCCAGTAGTATAATTGGGACAGAGCAGTACTTC	CASSIIGTEQYF
.	TRBJ2-1	.	TRBV5-5	TGTGCCAGCAGCTTGGAAATGGTCGGACAGTACAATGAGCAGTTCTTC	CASSLEMVGQYNEQFF
.	TRBJ2-3	.	TRBV5-1	TGCGCCAGCAGCGGCGGTCCTAGCACAGATACGCAGTATTTT	CASSGGPSTDTQYF
.	TRBJ2-2	.	TRBV9	TGTGCCAGCAGCGCTCAGGGGGGTACCGGGGAGCTGTTTTTT	CASSAQGGTGELFF
few	TRBJ1-1	.	TRBV28	TGTGCCAGCAGCTCTATGAACACTGAAGCTTTCTTT	CASSSMNTEAFF
.	TRBJ1-5	TRBD1	TRBV15	TGTGCCACCAGCAGAGACAGGGGGAGCAATCAGCCCCAGCATTTT	CATSRDRGSNQPQHF
.	TRBJ1-1	.	TRBV6-5	TGTGCCAGCAGTTACCTCCGCGGGGAAGCTTTCTTT	CASSYLRGEAFF
.	TRBJ2-2	TRBD2	TRBV24-1	TGTGCCACCCAATCAGCGGGAGACAACGGGGAGCTGTTTTTT	CATQSAGDNGELFF
.	TRBJ1-3	.	TRBV7-9	TGTGCCAGCAGCTTAGAGCGCTCTGGAAACACCATATATTTT	CASSLERSGNTIYF
.	TRBJ1-4	.	TRBV7-2	TGTGCCAGCAGCTTGTGGACAGATGGGGAAAAACTGTTTTTT	CASSLWTDGEKLFF
.	TRBJ2-7	.	TRBV18	TGTGCCAGCTCACCAGGAGCGGGCAGCTCCTACGAGCAGTACTTC	CASSPGAGSSYEQYF
.	TRBJ2-1	.	TRBV19	TGTGCCAGCGGGCCCCCAGGGCAGCAGTTCTTC	CASGPPGQQFF
.	TRBJ2-3	.	TRBV13	TGTGCCAGCAGCTTAGGGCGAGTCGGGAGATGGAGCACAGATACGCAGTATTTT	CASSLGRVGRWSTDTQYF
.	TRBJ1-2	.	TRBV25-1	TGTGCCAGCGGGGGCAGAGTTGGAGATGGCTACACCTTC	CASGGRVGDGYTF
.	TRBJ2-5	.	TRBV4-2	TGTGCCAGCAGCTCGGAGGGGTCTAGCGGACAGAGGGGGGAGACCCAGTACTTC	CASSSEGSSGQRGETQYF
.	TRBJ2-5	.	TRBV21-1	TGTGCCAGCAGCAAAGAACGCCTATTGGAGACCCAGTACTTC	CASSKERLLETQYF
.	TRBJ1-5	.	TRBV9	TGTGCCAGCAGTGCCAGCCCCCGGGGGGATCAGCCCCAGCATTTT	CASSASPRGDQPQHF
.	TRBJ2-1	TRBD2	TRBV7-6	TGTGCCAGCAGCCAGGCTACGAGCGGGGGATCCTACAATGAGCAGTTCTTC	CASSQATSGGSYNEQFF
few	TRBJ2-2	TRBD2	TRBV6-2/TRBV6-3	TGTGCCAGCAGTTACTCGTTCATAGGGAGGGCCGGGGAGCTGTTTTTT	CASSYSFIGRAGELFF
.	TRBJ1-1	TRBD1	TRBV6-5	TGTGCCAGCACTTCAGGGGGCGGCACTGAAGCTTTCTTT	CASTSGGGTEAFF